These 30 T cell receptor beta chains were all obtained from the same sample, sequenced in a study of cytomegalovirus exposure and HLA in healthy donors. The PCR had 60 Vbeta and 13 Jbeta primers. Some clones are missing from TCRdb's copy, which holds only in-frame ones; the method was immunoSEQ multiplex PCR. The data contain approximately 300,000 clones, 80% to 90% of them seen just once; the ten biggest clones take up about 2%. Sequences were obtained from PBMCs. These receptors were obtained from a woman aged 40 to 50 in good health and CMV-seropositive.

In DNA form, the CDR3 reads TGTGCCAGCAGCTTAGCCCCAGGAGTGGGAGGGTTCTTC. It encodes CASSLAPGVGGFF. This chain uses TRBV7-6 with TRBJ2-1; TRBD2 might be the D (6 bases). With 0 bases removed from V and 15 bases from J, the gap between germline ends came to 15 bases. Germline V CDR1 and CDR2: SGHVS, FNYEAQ. The CDR3 contains 13 residues.

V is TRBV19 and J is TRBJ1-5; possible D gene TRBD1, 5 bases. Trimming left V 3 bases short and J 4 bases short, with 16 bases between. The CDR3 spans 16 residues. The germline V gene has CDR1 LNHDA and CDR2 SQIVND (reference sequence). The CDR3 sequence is CASSIGGPGTNQPQHF. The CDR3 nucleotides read TGTGCCAGTAGTATCGGGGGACCGGGAACAAATCAGCCCCAGCATTTT.

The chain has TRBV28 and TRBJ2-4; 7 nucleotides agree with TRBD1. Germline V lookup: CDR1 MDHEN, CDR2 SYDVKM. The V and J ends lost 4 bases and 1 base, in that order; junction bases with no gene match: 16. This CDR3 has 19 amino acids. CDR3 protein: CASSSFRQGLGKAKNIQYF. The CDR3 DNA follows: TGTGCCAGCAGTTCTTTTCGACAGGGCCTTGGGAAGGCCAAAAACATTCAGTACTTC.

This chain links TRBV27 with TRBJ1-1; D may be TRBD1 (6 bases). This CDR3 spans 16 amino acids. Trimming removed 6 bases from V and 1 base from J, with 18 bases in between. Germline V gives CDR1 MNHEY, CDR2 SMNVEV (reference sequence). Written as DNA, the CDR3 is TGTGCCAGCAGCTCCCCTCGGACAGATAAGAACACTGAAGCTTTCTTT. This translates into CASSSPRTDKNTEAFF.

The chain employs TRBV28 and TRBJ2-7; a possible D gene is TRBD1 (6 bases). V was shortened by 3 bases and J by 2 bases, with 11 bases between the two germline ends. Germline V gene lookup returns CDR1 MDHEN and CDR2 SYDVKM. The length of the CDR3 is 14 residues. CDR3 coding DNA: TGTGCCAGCAGTTTCCAGGGGTGGACCTACGAGCAGTACTTC. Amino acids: CASSFQGWTYEQYF.

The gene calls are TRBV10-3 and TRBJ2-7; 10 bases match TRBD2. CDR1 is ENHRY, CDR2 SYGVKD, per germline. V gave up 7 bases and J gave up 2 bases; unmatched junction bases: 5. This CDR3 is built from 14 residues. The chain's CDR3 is CAITGTSVAYEQYF. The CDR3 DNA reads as TGTGCCATCACCGGGACTAGCGTAGCCTACGAGCAGTACTTC.

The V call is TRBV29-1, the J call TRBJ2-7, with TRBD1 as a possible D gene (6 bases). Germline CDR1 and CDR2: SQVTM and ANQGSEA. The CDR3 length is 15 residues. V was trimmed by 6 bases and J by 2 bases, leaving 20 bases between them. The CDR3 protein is CSVVQGISNPYEQYF. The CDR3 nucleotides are TGCAGCGTCGTACAGGGAATATCAAATCCCTACGAGCAGTACTTC.

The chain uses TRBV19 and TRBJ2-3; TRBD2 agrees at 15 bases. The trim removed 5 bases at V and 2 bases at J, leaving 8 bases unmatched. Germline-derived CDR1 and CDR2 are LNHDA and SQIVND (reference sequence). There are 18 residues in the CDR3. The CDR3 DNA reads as TGTGCCAGTAGTCGAGGACTAGCGGGAGGGAGTGACACAGATACGCAGTATTTT. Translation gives CASSRGLAGGSDTDTQYF.

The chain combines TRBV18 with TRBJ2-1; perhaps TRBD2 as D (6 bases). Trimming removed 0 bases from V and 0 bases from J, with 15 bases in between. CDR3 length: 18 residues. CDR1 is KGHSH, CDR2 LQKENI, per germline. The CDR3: CASSPPRGGGFSYNEQFF. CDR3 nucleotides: TGTGCCAGCTCACCACCGCGGGGTGGGGGGTTCTCCTACAATGAGCAGTTCTTC.

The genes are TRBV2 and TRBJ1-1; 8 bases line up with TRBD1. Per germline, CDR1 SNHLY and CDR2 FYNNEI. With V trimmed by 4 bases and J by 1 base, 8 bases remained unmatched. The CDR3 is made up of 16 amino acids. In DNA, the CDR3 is TGTGCCAGCAGTGGCCAGCGACAGGGGTCGAACACTGAAGCTTTCTTT. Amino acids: CASSGQRQGSNTEAFF.

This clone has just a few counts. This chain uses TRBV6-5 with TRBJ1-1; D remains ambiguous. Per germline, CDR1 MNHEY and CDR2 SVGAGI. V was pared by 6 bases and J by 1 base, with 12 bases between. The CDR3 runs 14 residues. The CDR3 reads CASRVQLGNTEAFF. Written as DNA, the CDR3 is TGTGCCAGCAGAGTACAGTTGGGGAACACTGAAGCTTTCTTT.

CDR3 DNA sequence: TGTGCCAGCCGTTCCGGGATGAGCTACGAGCAGTACTTC. It translates to CASRSGMSYEQYF. The rearrangement joins TRBV7-8 to TRBJ2-7, with D possibly matching TRBD2 (5 bases). V was pared by 8 bases and J by 3 bases, with 14 bases between. The CDR3 is made up of 13 amino acids. Germline CDR1 reads SGHVS; CDR2 reads FQNEAQ.

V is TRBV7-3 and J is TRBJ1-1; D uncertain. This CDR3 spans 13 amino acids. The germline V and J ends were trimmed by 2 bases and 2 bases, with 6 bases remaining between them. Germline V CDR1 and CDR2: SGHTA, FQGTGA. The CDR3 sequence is CASSLHVNTEAFF. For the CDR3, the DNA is TGTGCCAGCAGCTTACATGTTAACACTGAAGCTTTCTTT. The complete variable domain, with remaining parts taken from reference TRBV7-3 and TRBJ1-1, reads GAGVSQTPSNKVTEKGKYVELRCDPISGHTALYWYRQSLGQGPEFLIYFQGTGAADDSGLPNDRFFAVRPEGSVSTLKIQRTERGDSAVYLCASSLHVNTEAFFGQGTRLTVV.

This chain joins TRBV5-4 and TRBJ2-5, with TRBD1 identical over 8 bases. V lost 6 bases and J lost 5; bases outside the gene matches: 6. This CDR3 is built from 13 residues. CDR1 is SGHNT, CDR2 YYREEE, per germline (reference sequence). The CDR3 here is CASTSGGFETQYF. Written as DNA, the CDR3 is TGTGCCAGCACATCAGGGGGCTTTGAGACCCAGTACTTC. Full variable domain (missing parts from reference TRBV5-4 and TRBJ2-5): ETGVTQSPTHLIKTRGQQVTLRCSSQSGHNTVSWYQQALGQGPQFIFQYYREEENGRGNFPPRFSGLQFPNYSSELNVNALELDDSALYLCASTSGGFETQYFGPGTRLLVL.

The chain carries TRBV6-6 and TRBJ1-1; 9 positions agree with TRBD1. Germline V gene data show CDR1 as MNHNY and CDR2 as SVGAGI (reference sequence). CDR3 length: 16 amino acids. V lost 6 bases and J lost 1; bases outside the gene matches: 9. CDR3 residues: CASRITGGVRNTEAFF. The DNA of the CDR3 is TGTGCCAGCAGAATAACAGGGGGCGTTAGGAACACTGAAGCTTTCTTT.

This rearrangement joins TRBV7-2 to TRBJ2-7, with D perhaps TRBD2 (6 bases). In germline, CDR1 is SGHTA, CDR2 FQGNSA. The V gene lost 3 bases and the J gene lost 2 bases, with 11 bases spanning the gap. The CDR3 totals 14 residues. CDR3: CASSFSGPAYEQYF. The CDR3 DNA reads TGTGCCAGCAGCTTTAGCGGACCTGCCTACGAGCAGTACTTC.

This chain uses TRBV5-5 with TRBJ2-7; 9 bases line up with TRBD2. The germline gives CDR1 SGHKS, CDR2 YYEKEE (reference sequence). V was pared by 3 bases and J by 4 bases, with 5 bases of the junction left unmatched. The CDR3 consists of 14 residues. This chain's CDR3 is CASSSLSGSYEQYF. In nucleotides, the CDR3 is TGTGCCAGCAGCTCCCTTAGCGGGAGTTACGAGCAGTACTTC. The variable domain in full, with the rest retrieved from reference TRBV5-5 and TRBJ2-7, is DAGVTQSPTHLIKTRGQQVTLRCSPISGHKSVSWYQQVLGQGPQFIFQYYEKEERGRGNFPDRFSARQFPNYSSELNVNALLLGDSALYLCASSSLSGSYEQYFGPGTRLTVT.

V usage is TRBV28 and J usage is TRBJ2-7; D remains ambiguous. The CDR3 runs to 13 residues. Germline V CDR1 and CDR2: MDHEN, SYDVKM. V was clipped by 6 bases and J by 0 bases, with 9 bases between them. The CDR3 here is CASRWSLSYEQYF. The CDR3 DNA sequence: TGTGCCAGCAGGTGGAGCCTCTCCTACGAGCAGTACTTC.

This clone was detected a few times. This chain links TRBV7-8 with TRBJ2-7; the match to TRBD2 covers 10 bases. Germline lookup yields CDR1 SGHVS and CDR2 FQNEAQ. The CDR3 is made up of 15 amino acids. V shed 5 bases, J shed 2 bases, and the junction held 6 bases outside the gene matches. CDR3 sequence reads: CASSRTSGDTYEQYF. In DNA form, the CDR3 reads TGTGCCAGCAGCCGGACTAGCGGAGATACCTACGAGCAGTACTTC.

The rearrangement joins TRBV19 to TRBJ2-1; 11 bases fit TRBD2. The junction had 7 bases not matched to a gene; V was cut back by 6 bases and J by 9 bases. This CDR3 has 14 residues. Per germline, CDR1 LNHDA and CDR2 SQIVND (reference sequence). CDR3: CASRELAGVGEQFF. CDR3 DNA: TGTGCCAGTAGAGAACTAGCGGGAGTTGGTGAGCAGTTCTTC.

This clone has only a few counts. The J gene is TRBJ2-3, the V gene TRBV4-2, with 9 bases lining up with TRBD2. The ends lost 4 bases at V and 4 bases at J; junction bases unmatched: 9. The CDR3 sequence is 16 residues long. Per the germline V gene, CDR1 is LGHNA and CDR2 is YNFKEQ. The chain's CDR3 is CASSPIAGAVADTQYF. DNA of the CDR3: TGTGCCAGCAGCCCTATAGCGGGAGCGGTGGCAGATACGCAGTATTTT.

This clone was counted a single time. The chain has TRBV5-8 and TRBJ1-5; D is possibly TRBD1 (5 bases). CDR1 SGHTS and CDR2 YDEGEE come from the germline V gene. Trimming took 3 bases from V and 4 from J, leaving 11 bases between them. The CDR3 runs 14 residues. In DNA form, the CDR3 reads TGTGCCAGCAGCTCAGACAGCCAAAATCAGCCCCAGCATTTT. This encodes CASSSDSQNQPQHF.

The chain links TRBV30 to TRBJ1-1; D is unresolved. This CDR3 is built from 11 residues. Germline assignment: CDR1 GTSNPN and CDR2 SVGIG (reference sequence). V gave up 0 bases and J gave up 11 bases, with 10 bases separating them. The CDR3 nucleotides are TGTGCCTGGAGTGTGGAAAACGGGGCTTTCTTT. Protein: CAWSVENGAFF.

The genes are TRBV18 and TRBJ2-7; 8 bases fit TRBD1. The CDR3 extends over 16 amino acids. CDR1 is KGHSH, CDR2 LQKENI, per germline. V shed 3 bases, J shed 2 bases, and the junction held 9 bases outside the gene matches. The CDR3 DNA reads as TGTGCCAGCTCACCCGAATGGACAGGGAAGCCCTACGAGCAGTACTTC. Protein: CASSPEWTGKPYEQYF.

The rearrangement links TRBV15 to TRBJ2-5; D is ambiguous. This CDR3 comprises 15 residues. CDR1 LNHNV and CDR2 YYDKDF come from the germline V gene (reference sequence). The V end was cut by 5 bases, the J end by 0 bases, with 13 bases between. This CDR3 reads CATSLNQAYQETQYF. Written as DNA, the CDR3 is TGTGCCACCAGCCTCAATCAGGCGTACCAAGAGACCCAGTACTTC.

CDR3 protein: CASSRHGGELFF. As DNA, the CDR3 is TGTGCCAGCAGCAGACACGGTGGGGAGCTGTTTTTT. The chain joins TRBV6-1 to TRBJ2-2; no clear D gene. In germline, CDR1 is MNHNS, CDR2 SASEGT. V lost 6 bases to trimming and J lost 8 bases, with 10 bases between them. The length of the CDR3 is 12 residues.

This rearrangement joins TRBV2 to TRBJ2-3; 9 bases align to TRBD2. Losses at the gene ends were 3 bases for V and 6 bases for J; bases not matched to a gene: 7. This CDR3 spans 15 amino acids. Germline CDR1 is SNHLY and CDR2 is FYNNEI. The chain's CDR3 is CASSEAGGPADTQYF. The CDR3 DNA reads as TGTGCCAGCAGTGAGGCGGGAGGGCCTGCGGATACGCAGTATTTT.

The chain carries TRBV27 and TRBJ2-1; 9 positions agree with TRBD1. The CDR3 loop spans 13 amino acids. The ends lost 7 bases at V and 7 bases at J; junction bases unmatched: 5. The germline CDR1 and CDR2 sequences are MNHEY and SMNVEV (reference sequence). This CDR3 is CASTGTGRNEQFF. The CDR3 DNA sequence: TGTGCCAGCACTGGGACAGGGAGAAATGAGCAGTTCTTC.

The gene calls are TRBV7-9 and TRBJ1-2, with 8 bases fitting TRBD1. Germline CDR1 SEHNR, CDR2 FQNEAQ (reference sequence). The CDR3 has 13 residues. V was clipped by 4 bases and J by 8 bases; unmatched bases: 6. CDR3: CASSYGQGRGYTF. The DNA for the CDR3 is TGTGCCAGCAGCTACGGACAGGGACGGGGCTACACCTTC.

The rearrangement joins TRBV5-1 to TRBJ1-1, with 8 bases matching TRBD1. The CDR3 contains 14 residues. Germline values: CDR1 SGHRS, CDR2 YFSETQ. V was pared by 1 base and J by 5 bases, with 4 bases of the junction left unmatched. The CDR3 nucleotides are TGCGCCAGCAGCTTGAGACAGGGGCGGACTGAAGCTTTCTTT. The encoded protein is CASSLRQGRTEAFF.